The 11 T cell receptor beta chains below come from one sample, sequenced in a study of cytomegalovirus exposure and HLA in healthy donors. Vbeta (60) and Jbeta (13) primers were used in the PCR. The protocol was immunoSEQ multiplex PCR, while the TCRdb copy is restricted to in-frame clones and leaves out a portion. The table records around 140,000 clones, 60% to 85% of them present only once. Sequencing used PBMCs. The receptors originated from a young woman in good health and CMV-seronegative.

The chain has TRBV6-5 and TRBJ2-5, with TRBD2 matching over 10 bases. The germline CDR1 and CDR2 sequences are MNHEY and SVGAGI. The CDR3 has 16 amino acids. V shed 0 bases and J 2 bases; nucleotides not matched to a gene: 3. The CDR3 here is CASSYSRTSGQETQYF. CDR3 sequence (DNA): TGTGCCAGCAGTTACTCCAGGACTAGCGGACAAGAGACCCAGTACTTC.

The V gene is TRBV7-8, the J gene TRBJ2-5; 8 bases map to TRBD2. The V gene end was trimmed by 6 bases and the J gene end by 0 bases; junction bases not matched to a gene: 3. From germline, CDR1 is SGHVS and CDR2 FQNEAQ. The CDR3 sequence is 14 residues long. DNA for the CDR3: TGTGCCAGCAGGGGCGGGGGGTACCAAGAGACCCAGTACTTC. Its protein product is CASRGGGYQETQYF.

CDR3 bases: TGTGCCAGCGGTTTGGACCAGGGGTGGGGCACAGATACGCAGTATTTT. Amino acid sequence: CASGLDQGWGTDTQYF. The rearrangement joins TRBV6-5 to TRBJ2-3, with D possibly TRBD1 on 6 matching bases. CDR3 length equals 16 residues. CDR1 and CDR2 (germline): MNHEY, SVGAGI. Trimming left V 8 bases short and J 1 base short, with 19 bases between.

With respect to this clone: Additional DNA sequences in this sample encode the identical CDR3. V is TRBV18 and J is TRBJ1-1; D gene ambiguous. This CDR3 contains 13 residues. Germline V gene lookup returns CDR1 KGHSH and CDR2 LQKENI. Trimming took 6 bases from V and 6 from J, leaving 14 bases between them. CDR3 nucleotides: TGTGCCAGCTCCCCCGATCCATCGGCTGAAGCTTTCTTT. This encodes CASSPDPSAEAFF.

This clone was counted once. The chain employs TRBV14 and TRBJ1-2; D gene uncertain. CDR3 length equals 14 residues. With 0 bases removed from V and 8 bases from J, the gap between germline ends came to 13 bases. CDR1 and CDR2 from the germline V gene are SGHDN and FVKESK. CDR3 protein: CASSQDLEGRGYTF. The CDR3 DNA is TGTGCCAGCAGCCAAGATCTGGAGGGTCGGGGCTACACCTTC.

The gene calls are TRBV7-9 and TRBJ2-5; 14 bases are shared with TRBD2. Germline V lookup: CDR1 SEHNR, CDR2 FQNEAQ (reference sequence). This CDR3 has 18 residues. The V segment lost 5 bases and the J segment 2 bases; nucleotides outside the gene matches: 10. CDR3 DNA sequence: TGTGCCAGCAGCACGACCGGGACTAGCGGGAGAGGTCAAGAGACCCAGTACTTC. Encoded protein: CASSTTGTSGRGQETQYF.

This clone has a handful of counts. This rearrangement joins TRBV6-5 to TRBJ1-4; maybe TRBD1 (6 bases). CDR3 length equals 15 residues. The V end lost 6 bases, the J end lost 6 bases, and 17 bases lay between the germline ends. Germline V gene lookup returns CDR1 MNHEY and CDR2 SVGAGI. In nucleotides, the CDR3 is TGTGCCAGCAGCTCTGGACAGCCCCGGGATGAAAAACTGTTTTTT. Translation: CASSSGQPRDEKLFF.

The J gene is TRBJ1-1, the V gene TRBV5-1; TRBD1 agrees at 10 bases. The germline CDR1 and CDR2 sequences are SGHRS and YFSETQ. J lost 6 bases, V lost 1 base, and 3 bases had no gene match. CDR3 length equals 14 residues. CDR3 DNA sequence: TGCGCCAGCAGCTTGAGGACAGGGGGTTCTGAAGCTTTCTTT. This codes for CASSLRTGGSEAFF.

This clone has just a few counts. The chain carries TRBV30 and TRBJ1-2, with TRBD1 matching 7 bases. The germline gives CDR1 GTSNPN, CDR2 SVGIG (reference sequence). After removal of 4 bases from V and 4 bases from J, the junction contained 6 bases not matched to a gene. The CDR3 is made up of 13 amino acids. The CDR3 DNA reads TGTGCCTGGATCCGGGACAGAGGCTATGGCTACACCTTC. Its protein is CAWIRDRGYGYTF. The entire variable domain, with the rest obtained from reference TRBV30 and TRBJ1-2, is as follows: SQTIHQWPATLVQPVGSPLSLECTVEGTSNPNLYWYRQAAGRGLQLLFYSVGIGQISSEVPQNLSASRPQDRQFILSSKKLLLSDSGFYLCAWIRDRGYGYTFGSGTRLTVV.

The chain uses TRBV30 and TRBJ2-1; 7 positions agree with TRBD1. CDR1 GTSNPN and CDR2 SVGIG come from the germline V gene (reference sequence). Trimming cost V 0 bases and J 7 bases; bases outside gene matches: 6. The length of the CDR3 is 14 residues. The CDR3 DNA reads TGTGCCTGGAGTGTACAGGAGACAGGGAATGAGCAGTTCTTC. As protein: CAWSVQETGNEQFF.

CDR3 sequence reads: CASSPASGEGAFF. As DNA, the CDR3 is TGTGCCAGCTCGCCCGCGTCAGGGGAAGGAGCTTTCTTT. The rearrangement uses TRBV18 and TRBJ1-1; D is perhaps TRBD1 (6 bases). CDR1 and CDR2 from the germline V gene are KGHSH and LQKENI. The CDR3 is 13 residues long. Deletions cut 6 bases from V and 10 bases from J, with 18 bases between. The complete variable domain, with remaining parts taken from reference TRBV18 and TRBJ1-1, reads NAGVMQNPRHLVRRRGQEARLRCSPMKGHSHVYWYRQLPEEGLKFMVYLQKENIIDESGMPKERFSAEFPKEGPSILRIQQVVRGDSAAYFCASSPASGEGAFFGQGTRLTVV.